This TCR beta chain was identified during a study of CD8+ T cells in alopecia areata. Trimming took 8 bases from V and 7 from J; bases not matched to a gene: 16. Per the germline V gene, CDR1 is SGHTA and CDR2 is FQGNSA. This CDR3 is 17 amino acids long. As the sequencing template, cDNA was produced by extracting RNA and reverse transcribing it. Here immunoSEQ multiplex PCR was the method, and the copy in TCRdb shows in-frame clones only, minus some. Of tens of thousands of clones in the sample, approximately 56% were seen once. Points from the study as a whole: Whereas mice showed it more clearly, TCR sharing across patients was murkier, possibly because of HLA.

As to this clone: Its antigen is as yet unknown.

Alopecia areata patients had lesional scalp punch biopsies and peripheral blood taken from them. A FACSAria was used to sort CD4+ and CD8+ T cells. These cells came from PBMCs. The receptor was isolated from a human donor with alopecia areata. The chain employs TRBV7-2 and TRBJ2-2; TRBD2 aligns across 10 bases. The sequenced sample consisted of NKG2D-high CD8+ T cells sorted from blood. The CDR3 is CASGPLSGGEVVGELFF. CDR3 nucleotide sequence: TGTGCCAGCGGCCCGCTCAGCGGGGGGGAGGTCGTCGGGGAGCTGTTTTTT.